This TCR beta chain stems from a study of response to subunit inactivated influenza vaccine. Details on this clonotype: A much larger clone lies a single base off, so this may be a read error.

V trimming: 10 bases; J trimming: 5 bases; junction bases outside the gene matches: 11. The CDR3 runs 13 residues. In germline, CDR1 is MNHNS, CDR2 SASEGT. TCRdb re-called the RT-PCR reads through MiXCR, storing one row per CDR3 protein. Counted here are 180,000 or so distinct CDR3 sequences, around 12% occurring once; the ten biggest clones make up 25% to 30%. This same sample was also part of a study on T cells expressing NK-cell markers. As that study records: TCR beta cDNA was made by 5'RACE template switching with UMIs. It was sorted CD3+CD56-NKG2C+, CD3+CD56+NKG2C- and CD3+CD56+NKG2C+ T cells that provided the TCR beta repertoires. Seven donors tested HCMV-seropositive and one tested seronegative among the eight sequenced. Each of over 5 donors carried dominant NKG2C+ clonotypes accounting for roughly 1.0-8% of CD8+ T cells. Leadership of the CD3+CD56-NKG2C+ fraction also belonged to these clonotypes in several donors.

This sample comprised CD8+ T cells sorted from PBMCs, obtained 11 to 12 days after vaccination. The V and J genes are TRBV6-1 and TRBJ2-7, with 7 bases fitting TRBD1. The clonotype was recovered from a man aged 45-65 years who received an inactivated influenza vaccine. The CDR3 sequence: CANSPTGFDEQYF. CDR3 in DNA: TGTGCCAACAGCCCGACAGGGTTCGACGAGCAGTACTTC.